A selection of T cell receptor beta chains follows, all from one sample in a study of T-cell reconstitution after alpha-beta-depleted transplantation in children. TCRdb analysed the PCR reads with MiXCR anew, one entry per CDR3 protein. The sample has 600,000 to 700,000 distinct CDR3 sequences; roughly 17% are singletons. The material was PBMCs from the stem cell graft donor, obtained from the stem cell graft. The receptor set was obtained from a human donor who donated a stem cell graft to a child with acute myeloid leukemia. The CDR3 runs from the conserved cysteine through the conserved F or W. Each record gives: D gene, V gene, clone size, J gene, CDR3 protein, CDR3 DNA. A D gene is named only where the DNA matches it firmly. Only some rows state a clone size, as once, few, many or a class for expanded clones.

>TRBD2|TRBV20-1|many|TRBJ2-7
CSARDPRTSVPDEQYF
TGCAGTGCTAGGGACCCAAGGACTAGCGTCCCCGACGAGCAGTACTTC
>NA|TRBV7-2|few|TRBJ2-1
CASSFLRDIRYNEQFF
TGTGCCAGCAGCTTTCTACGGGACATAAGATACAATGAGCAGTTCTTC
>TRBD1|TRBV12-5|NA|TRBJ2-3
CASAPGQGADTQYF
TGTGCTAGTGCCCCGGGACAGGGGGCGGATACGCAGTATTTT
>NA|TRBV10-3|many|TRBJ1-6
CAPHGRSSPLHF
TGTGCCCCTCACGGGAGGAGTTCACCCCTCCACTTT
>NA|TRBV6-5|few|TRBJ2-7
CASSLGRRRTSYEQYF
TGTGCCAGCAGTTTGGGCCGACGGCGTACCTCCTACGAGCAGTACTTC
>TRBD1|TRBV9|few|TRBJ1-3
CASSVRGTASGDTIYF
TGTGCCAGCAGCGTACGCGGGACAGCCAGCGGAGACACCATATATTTT
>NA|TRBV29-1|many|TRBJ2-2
CSAGRADTGELFF
TGCAGCGCGGGGCGGGCAGATACCGGGGAGCTGTTTTTT
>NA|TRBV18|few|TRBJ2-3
CASSPSEPDTQYF
TGTGCCAGCTCACCCTCGGAGCCGGATACGCAGTATTTT
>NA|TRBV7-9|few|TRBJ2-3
CASSLGQGNRGTDTQYF
TGTGCCAGCAGCTTAGGCCAGGGGAATCGAGGCACAGATACGCAGTATTTT
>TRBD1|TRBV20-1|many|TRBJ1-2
CSAGDRGRGGYTF
TGCAGTGCCGGGGACAGGGGGCGCGGTGGCTACACCTTC
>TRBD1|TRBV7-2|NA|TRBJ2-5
CASSLIGTALQETQYF
TGTGCCAGCAGCTTAATCGGGACAGCACTCCAAGAGACCCAGTACTTC
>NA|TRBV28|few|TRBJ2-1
CASRFGQLIYNEQFF
TGTGCCAGCAGGTTCGGACAGCTTATTTACAATGAGCAGTTCTTC
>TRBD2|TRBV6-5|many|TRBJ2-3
CASSYTLAGVTTRDTQYF
TGTGCCAGCAGTTACACCCTAGCGGGGGTCACAACCAGAGATACGCAGTATTTT
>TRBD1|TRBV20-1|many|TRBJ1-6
CSGRTGNNSPLHF
TGCAGTGGTAGGACAGGCAATAATTCACCCCTCCACTTT
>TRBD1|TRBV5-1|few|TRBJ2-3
CASSTKDRGYSTDTQYF
TGCGCCAGCAGCACCAAGGACAGGGGGTATAGCACAGATACGCAGTATTTT
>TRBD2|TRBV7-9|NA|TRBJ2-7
CASSEGLAGRSVEQYF
TGTGCCAGCAGCGAGGGACTAGCGGGGCGCTCGGTCGAGCAGTACTTC
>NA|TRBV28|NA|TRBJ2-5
CASSFQGVGWTQYF
TGTGCCAGCAGTTTCCAGGGCGTGGGGTGGACCCAGTACTTC
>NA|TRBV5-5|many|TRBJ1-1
CASSSHMNTEAFF
TGTGCCAGCAGCTCTCATATGAACACTGAAGCTTTCTTT
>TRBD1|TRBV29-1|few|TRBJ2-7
CSVGTGRSREQYF
TGCAGCGTTGGGACAGGGAGGTCTCGGGAGCAGTACTTC
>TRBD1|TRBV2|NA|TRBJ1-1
CASRERQGYTEAFF
TGTGCCAGCAGAGAGAGACAGGGGTACACTGAAGCTTTCTTT
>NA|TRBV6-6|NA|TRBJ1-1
CASIPPGNTEAFF
TGTGCCAGCATTCCCCCGGGGAACACTGAAGCTTTCTTT
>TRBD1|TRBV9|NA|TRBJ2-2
CASSPRGGLAGELFF
TGTGCCAGCAGCCCCAGAGGGGGCTTGGCCGGGGAGCTGTTTTTT
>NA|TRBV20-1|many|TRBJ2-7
CSASLDTPYEQYF
TGCAGTGCTAGTCTGGACACCCCCTACGAGCAGTACTTC
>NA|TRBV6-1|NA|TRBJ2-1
CASSATGGGNEQFF
TGTGCCAGCAGTGCTACAGGGGGGGGCAATGAGCAGTTCTTC
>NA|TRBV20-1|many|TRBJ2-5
CSAQVDTRETQYF
TGCAGTGCCCAGGTGGACACCCGAGAAACCCAGTACTTC
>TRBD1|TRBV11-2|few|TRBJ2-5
CASSLRGRGTGSYQETQYF
TGTGCCAGCAGCTTAAGGGGACGCGGGACAGGGTCTTATCAAGAGACCCAGTACTTC
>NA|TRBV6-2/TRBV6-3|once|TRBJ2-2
CATKIIQALNTGELFF
TGTGCCACCAAGATAATACAGGCGTTGAACACCGGGGAGCTGTTTTTT
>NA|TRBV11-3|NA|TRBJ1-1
CASSLREGGNTEAFF
TGTGCCAGCAGCTTAAGGGAGGGAGGGAACACTGAAGCTTTCTTT
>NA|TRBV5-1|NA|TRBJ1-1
CASSLSQTEAFF
TGCGCCAGCAGCTTGAGTCAGACTGAAGCTTTCTTT
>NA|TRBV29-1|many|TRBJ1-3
CSVADTLGNTIYF
TGCAGCGTGGCGGACACCCTAGGGAACACCATATATTTT
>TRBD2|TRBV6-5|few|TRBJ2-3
CASSYRGGPDTQYF
TGTGCCAGCAGTTATCGGGGGGGGCCAGATACGCAGTATTTT
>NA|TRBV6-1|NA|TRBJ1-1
CASIPPGGMRVTEAFF
TGTGCCAGCATCCCACCGGGGGGAATGCGGGTCACTGAAGCTTTCTTT
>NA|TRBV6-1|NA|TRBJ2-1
CASRRSRLGDEQFF
TGTGCCAGCAGACGCAGCCGGCTAGGGGATGAGCAGTTCTTC